Sequencing of this T cell receptor beta chain was carried out in a study of blood T cell repertoires in COVID-19. The wider study: Both acute and convalescent COVID-19 samples were obtained from the United States, Italy and Spain. T cells, B-cell-depleted T cells, or PBMCs supplied cDNA or gDNA.

Germline CDR1 reads SNHLY; CDR2 reads FYNNEI. This CDR3 region has 15 residues. Losses at the gene ends were 6 bases for V and 3 bases for J; bases not matched to a gene: 4. Measured with immunoSEQ multiplex PCR; TCRdb has only the in-frame clones, and not every one. Seen here are around 130,000 clones, approximately 84% observed once, and the top ten hold about 8%. The material sequenced was peripheral blood. The TCR sequence derives from a human donor in a cohort sampled during active COVID-19. The gene calls are TRBV2 and TRBJ1-3; TRBD1 aligns across 11 bases. CDR3: CASSGTGGVGNTIYF. In nucleotides, the CDR3 is TGTGCCAGCAGCGGGACAGGGGGTGTTGGAAACACCATATATTTT.